A single sample gave rise to the 23 T cell receptor beta chains below, sequenced in a study of blood T cell repertoires in COVID-19. Profiled with immunoSEQ multiplex PCR; TCRdb holds only in-frame clones, not every one. The sample yields around 370,000 clones, 90% seen once. The sample was peripheral blood. The origin of the receptors is a man between 18 and 35 years old with active or convalescent COVID-19.

J is TRBJ1-4 and V is TRBV19; 8 nucleotides align to TRBD1. The germline V gene has CDR1 LNHDA and CDR2 SQIVND (reference sequence). The CDR3 runs 16 residues. V dropped 4 bases and J dropped 2; count of bases not matched to a gene: 6. The DNA of the CDR3 is TGTGCCAGTAGTACTGGACAGGGCCGGACTAATGAAAAACTGTTTTTT. Translated, it gives CASSTGQGRTNEKLFF.

Worth noting for this clone: The same CDR3 is also encoded by other DNA sequences in this sample. The chain combines TRBV9 with TRBJ2-1, with 9 positions matching TRBD2. Germline trimming cut 0 bases from V and 4 bases from J; bases unmatched to any gene: 2. Germline V gene data show CDR1 as SGDLS and CDR2 as YYNGEE. CDR3 length: 15 residues. In nucleotides, the CDR3 is TGTGCCAGCAGCGTAGGGACTAGCGTTTACAATGAGCAGTTCTTC. It yields the protein CASSVGTSVYNEQFF. The whole variable domain, remainder taken from reference TRBV9 and TRBJ2-1, is DSGVTQTPKHLITATGQRVTLRCSPRSGDLSVYWYQQSLDQGLQFLIQYYNGEERAKGNILERFSAQQFPDLHSELNLSSLELGDSALYFCASSVGTSVYNEQFFGPGTRLTVL.

This chain connects TRBV2 to TRBJ2-7, with 7 positions matching TRBD1. Germline V gene sequence: CDR1 SNHLY, CDR2 FYNNEI. Losses at the gene ends were 6 bases for V and 0 bases for J; bases not matched to a gene: 2. The CDR3 is 13 residues long. The CDR3 sequence: CASRTGNSYEQYF. CDR3 DNA: TGTGCCAGCAGGACAGGGAACTCCTACGAGCAGTACTTC.

J is TRBJ2-2 and V is TRBV19; D might be TRBD2 (5 bases). Germline V gene data show CDR1 as LNHDA and CDR2 as SQIVND (reference sequence). The V gene lost 6 bases and the J gene lost 7 bases, with 12 bases spanning the gap. The CDR3 contains 13 residues. Here the CDR3 DNA reads TGTGCCAGTAGACAGAGGGCAGGCGGGGAGCTGTTTTTT. Translating gives CASRQRAGGELFF.

DNA of the CDR3: TGTGCCAGCAGTTATGGGGGCGGCCAGCCCCAGCATTTT. Protein sequence: CASSYGGGQPQHF. This chain links TRBV6-5 with TRBJ1-5; perhaps TRBD1 as D (6 bases). In germline, CDR1 is MNHEY, CDR2 SVGAGI. This CDR3 has 13 residues. V lost 3 bases and J lost 7, with 10 bases in between.

The V gene is TRBV11-2, the J gene TRBJ2-7, with TRBD1 matching over 7 bases. V dropped 4 bases and J dropped 6; count of bases not matched to a gene: 3. CDR1 is SGHAT and CDR2 is FQNNGV in the germline V gene. The CDR3 runs to 12 residues. Here the CDR3 reads CASSSTGIEQYF. CDR3 DNA: TGTGCCAGCAGCTCGACAGGGATCGAGCAGTACTTC.

The chain recombines TRBV28 with TRBJ1-1; D gene ambiguous. Trimming took off 9 bases at V and 5 bases at J, with 10 bases between the two ends. Per the germline V gene, CDR1 is MDHEN and CDR2 is SYDVKM. This CDR3 spans 11 amino acids. CDR3 protein: CASISGTEAFF. CDR3 sequence (DNA): TGTGCCAGTATTTCGGGAACTGAAGCTTTCTTT.

The chain couples TRBV5-1 to TRBJ1-1, with D unresolved. The CDR3 consists of 15 residues. Trimming stripped 6 bases from V and 0 bases from J, with 15 bases between. Germline V CDR1 and CDR2: SGHRS, YFSETQ. CDR3 DNA: TGCGCCAGCACTTTGGGAGGCAGGATGAACACTGAAGCTTTCTTT. Translating gives CASTLGGRMNTEAFF.

The chain has TRBV30 and TRBJ2-5, with D unclear. Germline V gives CDR1 GTSNPN, CDR2 SVGIG (reference sequence). Trimming left V 3 bases short and J 5 bases short, with 7 bases between. The CDR3 has 11 residues. CDR3 coding DNA: TGTGCCTGGAGCGAACTGGAGACCCAGTACTTC. Translated: CAWSELETQYF.

Here the CDR3 DNA reads TGTGCCAGCAGTTACTCGACAGGGGGCTATGGCTACACCTTC. It translates to CASSYSTGGYGYTF. V is TRBV6-5 and J is TRBJ1-2; 9 nucleotides match TRBD1. Germline-derived CDR1 and CDR2 are MNHEY and SVGAGI. The CDR3 extends over 14 amino acids. V lost 0 bases, J lost 4 bases, and 0 bases stayed unmatched.

V usage is TRBV28 and J usage is TRBJ1-6; TRBD1 might be the D (6 bases). The CDR3 totals 14 residues. Trimming left V 3 bases short and J 10 bases short, with 13 bases between. Germline values: CDR1 MDHEN, CDR2 SYDVKM. The CDR3 bases are TGTGCCAGCAGTTTGCGAGACAGGCGCTCACCCCTCCACTTT. Translating gives CASSLRDRRSPLHF.

The chain is built from TRBV5-1 and TRBJ1-6; the match to TRBD1 covers 9 bases. Germline CDR1 SGHRS, CDR2 YFSETQ. This CDR3 spans 15 amino acids. After removal of 4 bases from V and 4 bases from J, the junction contained 3 bases not matched to a gene. CDR3 sequence (DNA): TGCGCCAGCAGCGCGGGACAGGGTTATAATTCACCCCTCCACTTT. Protein product: CASSAGQGYNSPLHF. Full variable domain (rest looked up from reference TRBV5-1 and TRBJ1-6): KAGVTQTPRYLIKTRGQQVTLSCSPISGHRSVSWYQQTPGQGLQFLFEYFSETQRNKGNFPGRFSGRQFSNSRSEMNVSTLELGDSALYLCASSAGQGYNSPLHFGNGTRLTVT.

The rearrangement links TRBV27 to TRBJ2-7, with TRBD2 as a possible D gene (5 bases). Germline lookup yields CDR1 MNHEY and CDR2 SMNVEV (reference sequence). The CDR3 runs to 13 residues. Trimming left V 0 bases short and J 2 bases short, with 5 bases between. This CDR3 reads CASSLSGAYEQYF. The CDR3, as DNA: TGTGCCAGCAGTTTATCCGGGGCCTACGAGCAGTACTTC.

This clone was picked up one time. The chain joins TRBV18 to TRBJ2-1; tentative D call: TRBD2 (5 bases). The V and J ends lost 2 bases and 0 bases respectively, with 8 bases between them. The germline gives CDR1 KGHSH, CDR2 LQKENI. This CDR3 has 15 amino acids. The CDR3 DNA reads as TGTGCCAGCTCACCATTAGGGAGCTCCTACAATGAGCAGTTCTTC. Residues: CASSPLGSSYNEQFF.

The J gene is TRBJ2-2, the V gene TRBV29-1; the D gene is possibly TRBD1 (6 bases). Germline V gives CDR1 SQVTM, CDR2 ANQGSEA. Trimming left V 3 bases short and J 1 base short, with 9 bases between. The CDR3 sequence is 14 residues long. The CDR3 sequence is CSVDTGKNTGELFF. CDR3 DNA: TGCAGCGTTGATACAGGGAAGAACACCGGGGAGCTGTTTTTT.

This clone was counted only a few times. This chain links TRBV3-1 (or the pseudogene TRBV3-2) with TRBJ2-5, with TRBD2 matching over 12 bases. V dropped 8 bases and J dropped 4; count of bases not matched to a gene: 20. The CDR3 is made up of 19 amino acids. CDR1 LGHDT and CDR2 YNNKEL come from the germline V gene (reference sequence). DNA of the CDR3: TGTGCCAGCCTCCGAACGAAGACTAGCGGGGGAAACCTGGGAGAGACCCAGTACTTC. This encodes CASLRTKTSGGNLGETQYF.

As DNA, the CDR3 is TGTGCCAGCACCGGGGGTGGCTATAATTCACCCCTCCACTTT. It translates to CASTGGGYNSPLHF. This chain uses TRBV28 with TRBJ1-6, with D possibly matching TRBD1 (5 bases). V was cut by 7 bases and J by 3 bases, with 10 bases left in between. The CDR3 length is 14 residues. CDR1 is MDHEN, CDR2 SYDVKM, per germline.

This clone was observed a handful of times. This sequence joins TRBV28 and TRBJ1-2, with D maybe TRBD1 (6 bases). The CDR3 has 14 residues. V shed 4 bases and J shed 7 bases, with 16 bases lying between them. Germline CDR1 reads MDHEN; CDR2 reads SYDVKM. DNA of the CDR3: TGTGCCAGCAGTTCCCTCGGGGGGGCTGGTGGCTACACCTTC. Translation: CASSSLGGAGGYTF.

The chain employs TRBV6-5 and TRBJ1-5, with TRBD1 as a possible D gene (6 bases). The V end was cut by 10 bases, the J end by 8 bases, with 21 bases between. CDR3 length: 14 residues. The germline CDR1 and CDR2 sequences are MNHEY and SVGAGI. The CDR3 DNA is TGTGCCACCAGGACTCTGGGGGCTGCGAAGCCCCAGCATTTT. Translation gives CATRTLGAAKPQHF.

Concerning this clone itself: Other DNA variants within this sample encode the same CDR3. The rearrangement uses TRBV9 and TRBJ1-5; weak D call: TRBD1 (5 bases). The V and J ends lost 0 bases and 4 bases respectively, with 11 bases between them. The CDR3 sequence is 15 residues long. Germline assignment: CDR1 SGDLS and CDR2 YYNGEE. CDR3 region: CASSVGGDGNQPQHF. The CDR3 DNA is TGTGCCAGCAGCGTAGGGGGGGATGGGAATCAGCCCCAGCATTTT.

The chain links TRBV19 to TRBJ2-7; 7 bases are shared with TRBD1. Germline V gene data show CDR1 as LNHDA and CDR2 as SQIVND (reference sequence). Trimming removed 6 bases from V and 2 bases from J; junction bases left unmatched: 10. This CDR3 comprises 15 residues. The CDR3: CASSQSTGVAYEQYF. Written as DNA, the CDR3 is TGTGCCAGTAGCCAATCCACAGGGGTGGCCTACGAGCAGTACTTC. Looking up the rest from reference TRBV19 and TRBJ2-7 gives the full variable domain: DGGITQSPKYLFRKEGQNVTLSCEQNLNHDAMYWYRQDPGQGLRLIYYSQIVNDFQKGDIAEGYSVSREKKESFPLTVTSAQKNPTAFYLCASSQSTGVAYEQYFGPGTRLTVT.

The chain recombines TRBV7-3 with TRBJ2-1, with D tentatively TRBD1 (6 bases). Germline CDR1 SGHTA, CDR2 FQGTGA. The V and J ends lost 5 bases and 5 bases respectively, with 10 bases between them. The CDR3 is 13 residues long. The CDR3 loop reads CASSTGQNNEQFF. Here the CDR3 DNA reads TGTGCCAGCAGCACCGGACAGAACAATGAGCAGTTCTTC.

V and J are TRBV13 and TRBJ2-3; 9 bases line up with TRBD2. This CDR3 spans 15 amino acids. V trimming: 6 bases; J trimming: 5 bases; junction bases outside the gene matches: 9. Germline CDR1 and CDR2: PRHDT and FYEKMQ (reference sequence). Here the CDR3 DNA reads TGTGCCAGCAGACGAACGGGACTAGCTTTAGATACGCAGTATTTT. As protein: CASRRTGLALDTQYF.